The 14 T cell receptor beta chains in this list originate from one sample, sequenced in a study of shared clonotypes between healthy human individuals. Clones were read by immunoSEQ multiplex PCR, and TCRdb kept only the in-frame ones, dropping some. The sample carries hundreds of thousands of clones, approximately 79% recorded once. Sequencing used memory CD4+ T cells sorted from blood. The subset is: CD45RA-negative fraction. These receptors originate from a woman aged 25 to 39 in good health.

The V call is TRBV11-2, the J call TRBJ2-6, with 7 bases that match TRBD1. Germline assignment: CDR1 SGHAT and CDR2 FQNNGV. The CDR3 loop spans 15 amino acids. With V trimmed by 4 bases and J by 4 bases, 4 bases remained unmatched. CDR3 coding DNA: TGTGCCAGCAGCTCAGACAGGGCCGGGGCCAACGTCCTGACTTTC. Protein sequence: CASSSDRAGANVLTF. Full variable domain (outside the CDR3, taken from reference TRBV11-2 and TRBJ2-6): EAGVAQSPRYKIIEKRQSVAFWCNPISGHATLYWYQQILGQGPKLLIQFQNNGVVDDSQLPKDRFSAERLKGVDSTLKIQPAKLEDSAVYLCASSSDRAGANVLTFGAGSRLTVL.

This chain joins TRBV28 and TRBJ2-7; D gene unclear. The germline V gene has CDR1 MDHEN and CDR2 SYDVKM. This CDR3 region has 10 residues. The CDR3 DNA is TGTGCGATTGGGATATACGAGCAGTACTTC. It encodes CAIGIYEQYF.

This clone qualifies as medium-sized (0.01 to 0.1%). V gene TRBV25-1 combines with J gene TRBJ2-7; no reliable D call. Germline assignment: CDR1 MGHDK and CDR2 SYGVNS. This CDR3 has 13 amino acids. Trimming stripped 7 bases from V and 2 bases from J, with 12 bases between. The CDR3 loop reads CASIGHDPYEQYF. As DNA, the CDR3 is TGTGCCAGCATCGGGCACGACCCCTACGAGCAGTACTTC.

The chain couples TRBV19 to TRBJ2-3, with 9 nucleotides matching TRBD2. Trimming cost V 1 base and J 2 bases; bases outside gene matches: 7. CDR1 is LNHDA and CDR2 is SQIVND in the germline V gene (reference sequence). This CDR3 is built from 17 residues. The CDR3 DNA reads TGTGCCAGTAGTATAGGGCTTACTAGCGGGTACACAGATACGCAGTATTTT. It encodes CASSIGLTSGYTDTQYF.

V and J are TRBV5-1 and TRBJ2-2; tentatively, D is TRBD2 (5 bases). Germline CDR1 is SGHRS and CDR2 is YFSETQ. CDR3 length equals 17 residues. Trimming pared 4 bases from V and 2 bases from J, leaving 18 bases between. Here the CDR3 DNA reads TGCGCCAGCAGCCCGACTACCGACGCAATAAACACCGGGGAGCTGTTTTTT. Protein product: CASSPTTDAINTGELFF.

In its sample, this clone was seen a few times. The genes are TRBV1 and TRBJ1-1. TRBV1 is a pseudogene. The CDR3 is 12 residues long. The CDR3 reads CTSSPEEPEAFF. CDR3 in DNA: TGCACCAGCAGCCCCGAGGAGCCTGAAGCTTTCTTT.

The table lists this clone with a count of one. This rearrangement joins TRBV28 to TRBJ2-5; D not resolved. The CDR3 runs 13 residues. Per the germline V gene, CDR1 is MDHEN and CDR2 is SYDVKM. V was pared by 4 bases and J by 4 bases, with 10 bases between. The CDR3: CASSSPARETQYF. DNA of the CDR3: TGTGCCAGCAGTTCCCCTGCGAGAGAGACCCAGTACTTC. Complete variable domain (other parts from reference TRBV28 and TRBJ2-5): DVKVTQSSRYLVKRTGEKVFLECVQDMDHENMFWYRQDPGLGLRLIYFSYDVKMKEKGDIPEGYSVSREKKERFSLILESASTNQTSMYLCASSSPARETQYFGPGTRLLVL.

This chain links TRBV6-6 with TRBJ1-1; D is unresolved. The CDR3 extends over 14 amino acids. Per germline, CDR1 MNHNY and CDR2 SVGAGI (reference sequence). V gave up 2 bases and J gave up 0 bases, with 7 bases separating them. Written as DNA, the CDR3 is TGTGCCAGCAGTTACGGCAGCATGAACACTGAAGCTTTCTTT. Protein product: CASSYGSMNTEAFF.

This chain joins TRBV2 and TRBJ2-5; possibly TRBD1 or TRBD2 for D (5 bases each). This CDR3 comprises 17 residues. CDR1 and CDR2 (germline): SNHLY, FYNNEI. Deletions cut 6 bases from V and 3 bases from J, with 23 bases between. The CDR3 DNA reads as TGTGCCAGCAGAAAGCGCGAGGGGCAGAGTATAGAAGAGACCCAGTACTTC. Its protein product is CASRKREGQSIEETQYF.

The chain combines TRBV5-1 with TRBJ2-1; 7 positions match TRBD1. Germline loops: CDR1 SGHRS, CDR2 YFSETQ. The CDR3 spans 15 residues. With 3 bases clipped from V and 0 bases from J, the junction kept 3 bases outside the gene matches. CDR3 coding DNA: TGCGCCAGCAGCTCCCGGGACAGCTCCTACAATGAGCAGTTCTTC. This codes for CASSSRDSSYNEQFF.

This rearrangement joins TRBV5-4 to TRBJ2-1; no reliable D call. Germline values: CDR1 SGHNT, CDR2 YYREEE (reference sequence). Trimming stripped 0 bases from V and 7 bases from J, with 11 bases between. The CDR3 spans 14 residues. The CDR3 reads CASSLVVGSNEQFF. CDR3 nucleotide sequence: TGTGCCAGCAGCTTGGTGGTGGGCAGTAATGAGCAGTTCTTC.

This sequence joins TRBV5-1 and TRBJ1-5; TRBD1 agrees at 9 bases. The trim removed 1 base at V and 4 bases at J, leaving 3 bases unmatched. The CDR3 spans 15 residues. The germline CDR1 and CDR2 sequences are SGHRS and YFSETQ. The CDR3 reads CASSLTGGGNQPQHF. DNA for the CDR3: TGCGCCAGCAGCTTGACAGGGGGCGGTAATCAGCCCCAGCATTTT. The variable domain in full, completed from reference TRBV5-1 and TRBJ1-5, reads KAGVTQTPRYLIKTRGQQVTLSCSPISGHRSVSWYQQTPGQGLQFLFEYFSETQRNKGNFPGRFSGRQFSNSRSEMNVSTLELGDSALYLCASSLTGGGNQPQHFGDGTRLSIL.

Concerning this clone itself: The identical CDR3 is also encoded by other nucleotide sequences in the sample. The chain is built from TRBV20-1 and TRBJ2-1; a possible D gene is TRBD1 (5 bases). The CDR3 length is 11 residues. The V end lost 3 bases, the J end lost 6 bases, and 6 bases lay between the germline ends. The germline CDR1 and CDR2 sequences are DFQATT and SNEGSKA (reference sequence). CDR3 nucleotides: TGCAGTGCTAGTAGGGGCAATGAGCAGTTCTTC. Protein sequence: CSASRGNEQFF.

This clone was observed many times. Other DNA sequences in this specimen translate into the identical CDR3. This chain links TRBV4-1 with TRBJ2-7; D ambiguous. The CDR3 contains 14 residues. Trimming stripped 1 base from V and 2 bases from J, with 9 bases between. Germline CDR1 and CDR2: MGHRA and YSYEKL. For the CDR3, the DNA is TGCGCCAGCAGCCAAGCCAAACCGCCCTACGAGCAGTACTTC. As protein: CASSQAKPPYEQYF.